One and the same sample provided the 8 T cell receptor beta chains below, sequenced in a study of CD8+ T cells in alopecia areata. RNA extraction was followed by reverse transcription into cDNA, which acted as the sequencing template. Generated by immunoSEQ multiplex PCR, the TCRdb table keeps only in-frame clones and is missing some. The table records fewer than 110,000 clones, less than 70% of them present only once. The material sequenced was CD4+ T cells sorted from blood. The source of these receptors is a human donor in good health.

This clone appeared once. CDR3 bases: TGTGCCTGGACAACCGGGGCCAACGTCCTGACTTTC. The encoded protein is CAWTTGANVLTF. The rearrangement joins TRBV30 to TRBJ2-6; D gene unclear. The length of the CDR3 is 12 residues. The germline CDR1 and CDR2 sequences are GTSNPN and SVGIG (reference sequence). Trimming left V 4 bases short and J 4 bases short, with 5 bases between.

The chain employs TRBV9 and TRBJ2-3, with D unclear. This CDR3 comprises 12 residues. CDR1 and CDR2 (germline): SGDLS, YYNGEE. Trimming stripped 4 bases from V and 6 bases from J, with 9 bases between. Here the CDR3 reads CASSPSQDTQYF. The CDR3 nucleotides read TGTGCCAGCAGCCCAAGCCAGGATACGCAGTATTTT.

This clone has a single count. J is TRBJ2-5 and V is TRBV2; no clear D gene. The germline V and J ends were trimmed by 7 bases and 5 bases, with 11 bases remaining between them. The germline V gene has CDR1 SNHLY and CDR2 FYNNEI. This CDR3 is 12 amino acids long. The CDR3 DNA sequence: TGTGCCAGCATCAATCATCCGGAGACCCAGTACTTC. The encoded protein is CASINHPETQYF.

This clone was recorded a few times. This chain uses TRBV19 with TRBJ1-5; 7 positions match TRBD1. With V trimmed by 8 bases and J by 1 base, 8 bases remained unmatched. The germline CDR1 and CDR2 sequences are LNHDA and SQIVND (reference sequence). There are 15 residues in the CDR3. This chain's CDR3 is CASADLQGSNQPQHF. CDR3 nucleotides: TGTGCCAGTGCAGATCTACAGGGGAGCAATCAGCCCCAGCATTTT.

A few counts support this clone. V is TRBV21-1 and J is TRBJ1-2; the D call in the table, TRBD1, was not verified against the DNA. TRBV21-1 has pseudogene status. There are 14 residues in the CDR3. CDR3 protein: CASEGTGGDKGYTF. CDR3 DNA sequence: TGTGCCAGCGAGGGGACAGGGGGCGATAAGGGCTACACCTTC.

The chain has TRBV6-6 and TRBJ2-5, with a tentative D call TRBD1 (6 bases). The germline V and J ends were trimmed by 3 bases and 2 bases, with 10 bases remaining between them. The CDR3 is 14 amino acids. Germline V gives CDR1 MNHNY, CDR2 SVGAGI (reference sequence). Here the CDR3 reads CASSYRDTQETQYF. The CDR3 DNA reads TGTGCCAGCAGTTATCGGGACACACAAGAGACCCAGTACTTC.

The genes are TRBV7-2 and TRBJ1-5; no reliable D call. V lost 1 base, J lost 4 bases, and 5 bases lay in between. This CDR3 region has 13 residues. Germline CDR1 is SGHTA and CDR2 is FQGNSA. CDR3 DNA sequence: TGTGCCAGCAGCTTAGAACAGAATCAGCCCCAGCATTTT. This encodes CASSLEQNQPQHF.

The J gene is TRBJ1-5, the V gene TRBV15; perhaps TRBD1 as D (6 bases). The CDR3 consists of 19 residues. The germline V gene encodes CDR1 LNHNV and CDR2 YYDKDF (reference sequence). Trimming took off 0 bases at V and 0 bases at J, with 18 bases between the two ends. CDR3 DNA sequence: TGTGCCACCAGCAGAGATAGGGGGGGCCTCAAACATAGCAATCAGCCCCAGCATTTT. Protein sequence: CATSRDRGGLKHSNQPQHF.